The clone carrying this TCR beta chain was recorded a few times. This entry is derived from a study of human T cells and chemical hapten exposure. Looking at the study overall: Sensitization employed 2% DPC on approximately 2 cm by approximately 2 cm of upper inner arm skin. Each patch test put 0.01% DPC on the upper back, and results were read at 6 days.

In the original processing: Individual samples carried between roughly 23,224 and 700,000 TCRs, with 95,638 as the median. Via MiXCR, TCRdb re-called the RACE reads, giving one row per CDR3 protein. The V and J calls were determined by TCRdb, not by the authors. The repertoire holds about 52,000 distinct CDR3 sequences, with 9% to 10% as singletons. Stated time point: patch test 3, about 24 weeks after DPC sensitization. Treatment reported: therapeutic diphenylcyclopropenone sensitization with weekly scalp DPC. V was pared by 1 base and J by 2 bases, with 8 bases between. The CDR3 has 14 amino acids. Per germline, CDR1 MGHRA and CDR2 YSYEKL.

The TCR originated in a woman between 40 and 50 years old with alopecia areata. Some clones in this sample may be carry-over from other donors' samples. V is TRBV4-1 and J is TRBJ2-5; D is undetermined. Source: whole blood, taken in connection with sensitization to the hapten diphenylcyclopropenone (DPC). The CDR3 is CASSQAVTQETQYF. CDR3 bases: TGCGCCAGCAGCCAAGCTGTGACGCAAGAGACCCAGTACTTC.